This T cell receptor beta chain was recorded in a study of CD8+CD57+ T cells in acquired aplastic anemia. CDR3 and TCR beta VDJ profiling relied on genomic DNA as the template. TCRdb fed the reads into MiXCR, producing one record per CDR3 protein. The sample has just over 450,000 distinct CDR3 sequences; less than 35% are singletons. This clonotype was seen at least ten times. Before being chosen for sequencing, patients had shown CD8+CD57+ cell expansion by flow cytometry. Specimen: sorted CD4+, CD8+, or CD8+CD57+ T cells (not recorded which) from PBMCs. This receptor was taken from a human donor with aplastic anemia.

CDR3 loop: CATKLEGTRGNTIYF. CDR3 coding DNA: TGTGCCACTAAACTAGAAGGTACCCGTGGAAACACCATATATTTT. The chain combines TRBV19 with TRBJ1-3; D gene unclear. V lost 10 bases and J lost 3, with 19 bases in between. The CDR3 is 15 residues long. From germline, CDR1 is LNHDA and CDR2 SQIVND (reference sequence).